This entry is about one T cell receptor (beta chain). The antigen remains unidentified. The germline V and J ends were trimmed by 11 bases and 6 bases, with 18 bases remaining between them. CDR3 length equals 13 residues. Germline V CDR1 and CDR2: MNHGY, SAAAGT. These data originate in a study of shared clonotypes between healthy human individuals. About the research overall: Plates per donor: three CD4 naive, three CD4 memory, two CD8 naive, one CD8 memory.

An even split of each subset's genomic DNA across several immunoSEQ plates was performed. The data were produced by immunoSEQ multiplex PCR, yet TCRdb's version contains in-frame clones alone and is incomplete. The sample lists millions of clones; approximately 95% were seen once. Findings of the study overall: As a rule, naive subsets had a larger estimated richness than memory subsets. Sample collection involved blood only; tissue repertoires are likely different.

This clonotype originated in a man between 18 and 29 years old in good health. Some clones in this sample may be carry-over from other donors' samples. Material: naive CD4+ T cells from PBMCs. The subset here: CD45RA+ positively selected. V usage is TRBV6-8 and J usage is TRBJ2-3; possibly TRBD2 for D (6 bases). CDR3 sequence reads: CAGGISPSDTQYF. The CDR3 DNA reads as TGTGCCGGGGGGATTAGTCCATCCGATACGCAGTATTTT.